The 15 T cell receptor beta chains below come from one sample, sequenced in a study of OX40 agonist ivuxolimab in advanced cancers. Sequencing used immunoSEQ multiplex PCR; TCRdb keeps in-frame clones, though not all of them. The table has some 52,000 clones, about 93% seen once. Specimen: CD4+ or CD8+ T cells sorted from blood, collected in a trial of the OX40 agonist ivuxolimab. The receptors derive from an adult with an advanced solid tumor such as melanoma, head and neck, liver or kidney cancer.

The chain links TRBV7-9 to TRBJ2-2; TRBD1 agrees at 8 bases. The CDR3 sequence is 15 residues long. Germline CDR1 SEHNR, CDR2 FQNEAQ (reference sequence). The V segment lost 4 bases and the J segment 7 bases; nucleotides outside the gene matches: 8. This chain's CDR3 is CASSSPDREDGELFF. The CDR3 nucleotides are TGTGCCAGCAGCTCCCCGGACAGGGAAGACGGGGAGCTGTTTTTT.

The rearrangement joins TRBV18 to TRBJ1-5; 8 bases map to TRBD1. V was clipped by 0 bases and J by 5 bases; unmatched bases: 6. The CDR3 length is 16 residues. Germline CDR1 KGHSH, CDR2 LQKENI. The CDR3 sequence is CASSPPGQGFDQPQHF. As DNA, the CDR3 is TGTGCCAGCTCACCACCAGGACAGGGATTTGATCAGCCCCAGCATTTT.

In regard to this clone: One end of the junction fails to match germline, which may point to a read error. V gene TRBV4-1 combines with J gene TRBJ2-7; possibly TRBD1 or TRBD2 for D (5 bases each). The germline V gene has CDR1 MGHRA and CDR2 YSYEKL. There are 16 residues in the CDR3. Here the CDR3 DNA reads TGCGCCAGCAGCCAACCATCCGGGGCAGGCTCCCACGAGCAGTACTTC. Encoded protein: CASSQPSGAGSHEQYF.

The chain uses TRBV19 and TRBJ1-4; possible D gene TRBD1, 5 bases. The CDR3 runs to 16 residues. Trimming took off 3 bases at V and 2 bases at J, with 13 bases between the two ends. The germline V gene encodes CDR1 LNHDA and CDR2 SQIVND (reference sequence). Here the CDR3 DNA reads TGTGCCAGTAGTATCGGCACAGGCCCTACTAATGAAAAACTGTTTTTT. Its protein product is CASSIGTGPTNEKLFF. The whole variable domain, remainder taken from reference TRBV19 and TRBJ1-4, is DGGITQSPKYLFRKEGQNVTLSCEQNLNHDAMYWYRQDPGQGLRLIYYSQIVNDFQKGDIAEGYSVSREKKESFPLTVTSAQKNPTAFYLCASSIGTGPTNEKLFFGSGTQLSVL.

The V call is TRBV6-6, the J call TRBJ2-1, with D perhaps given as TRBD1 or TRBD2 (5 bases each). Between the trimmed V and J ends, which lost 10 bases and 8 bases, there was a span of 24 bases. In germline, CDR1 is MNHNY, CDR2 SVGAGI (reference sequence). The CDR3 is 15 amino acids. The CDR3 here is CATGSRGAQVYEQFF. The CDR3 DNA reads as TGTGCCACCGGTTCACGGGGCGCACAGGTCTATGAGCAGTTCTTC.

The CDR3 spells CASSHGTGEPHEQYF. The CDR3 DNA reads TGTGCCAGCAGTCATGGGACAGGGGAACCACACGAGCAGTACTTC. The rearrangement uses TRBV5-4 and TRBJ2-7; 10 bases map to TRBD1. Germline values: CDR1 SGHNT, CDR2 YYREEE (reference sequence). The trim removed 5 bases at V and 5 bases at J, leaving 10 bases unmatched. There are 15 residues in the CDR3.

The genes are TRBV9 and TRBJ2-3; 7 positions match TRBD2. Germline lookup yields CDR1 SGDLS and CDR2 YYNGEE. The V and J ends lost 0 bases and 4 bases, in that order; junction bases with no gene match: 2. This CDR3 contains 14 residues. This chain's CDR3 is CASSVEGGADTQYF. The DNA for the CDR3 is TGTGCCAGCAGCGTAGAGGGAGGGGCAGATACGCAGTATTTT.

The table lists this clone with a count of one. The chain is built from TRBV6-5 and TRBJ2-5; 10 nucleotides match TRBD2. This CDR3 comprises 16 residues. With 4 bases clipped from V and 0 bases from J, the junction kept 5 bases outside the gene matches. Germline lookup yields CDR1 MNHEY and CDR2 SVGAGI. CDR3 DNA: TGTGCCAGCAGTTCCCTAGCGGGGGTGTACCAAGAGACCCAGTACTTC. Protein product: CASSSLAGVYQETQYF.

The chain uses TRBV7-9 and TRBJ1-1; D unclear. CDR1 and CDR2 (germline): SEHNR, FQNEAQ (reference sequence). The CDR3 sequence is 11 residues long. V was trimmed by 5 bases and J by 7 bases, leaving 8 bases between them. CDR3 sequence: CASSPRNEAFF. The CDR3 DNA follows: TGTGCCAGCAGCCCCCGCAATGAAGCTTTCTTT.

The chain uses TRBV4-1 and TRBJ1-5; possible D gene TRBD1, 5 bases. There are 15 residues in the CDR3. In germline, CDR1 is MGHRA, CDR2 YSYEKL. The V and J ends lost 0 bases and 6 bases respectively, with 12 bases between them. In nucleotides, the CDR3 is TGCGCCAGCAGCCAAGAATACCAGGGCATTCAGCCCCAGCATTTT. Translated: CASSQEYQGIQPQHF.

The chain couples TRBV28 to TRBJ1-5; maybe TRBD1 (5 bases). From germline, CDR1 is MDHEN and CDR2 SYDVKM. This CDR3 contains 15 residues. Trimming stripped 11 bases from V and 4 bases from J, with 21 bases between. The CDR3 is CAVCDRDGINQPQHF. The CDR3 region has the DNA TGTGCCGTGTGCGACCGGGACGGGATTAATCAGCCCCAGCATTTT. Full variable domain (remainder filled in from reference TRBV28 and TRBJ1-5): DVKVTQSSRYLVKRTGEKVFLECVQDMDHENMFWYRQDPGLGLRLIYFSYDVKMKEKGDIPEGYSVSREKKERFSLILESASTNQTSMYLCAVCDRDGINQPQHFGDGTRLSIL.

CDR3 coding DNA: TGTGCCATCAGTGAGTTAGGACAGGGGGCCTATGGCTACACCTTC. As protein: CAISELGQGAYGYTF. J is TRBJ1-2 and V is TRBV10-3; 11 nucleotides line up with TRBD1. The CDR3 is 15 residues long. The J segment lost 4 bases and the V segment lost 1 base, leaving 2 bases of the junction unmatched. Germline CDR1 is ENHRY and CDR2 is SYGVKD.

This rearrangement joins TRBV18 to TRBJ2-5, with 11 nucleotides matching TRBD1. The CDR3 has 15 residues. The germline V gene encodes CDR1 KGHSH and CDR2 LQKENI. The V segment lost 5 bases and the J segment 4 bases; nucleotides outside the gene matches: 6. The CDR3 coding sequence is TGTGCCAGCTCAACGGGGGACAGGGGGAGAGAGACCCAGTACTTC. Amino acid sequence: CASSTGDRGRETQYF.

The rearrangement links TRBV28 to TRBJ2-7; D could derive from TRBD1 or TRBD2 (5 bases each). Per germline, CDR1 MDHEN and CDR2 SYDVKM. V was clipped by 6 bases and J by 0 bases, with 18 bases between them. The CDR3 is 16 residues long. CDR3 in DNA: TGTGCCAGCAGGCCGGGGCCCAGACAGATCTCCTACGAGCAGTACTTC. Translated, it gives CASRPGPRQISYEQYF.

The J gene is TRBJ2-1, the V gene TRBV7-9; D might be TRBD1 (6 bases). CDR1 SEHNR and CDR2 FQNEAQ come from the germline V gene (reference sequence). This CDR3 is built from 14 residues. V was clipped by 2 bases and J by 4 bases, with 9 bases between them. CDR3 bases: TGTGCCAGCAGCTTATGGGACACGTACAATGAGCAGTTCTTC. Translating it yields CASSLWDTYNEQFF.